These 20 T cell receptor beta chains originate from one sample sequenced in a study of blood T cell repertoires in COVID-19. Data came from immunoSEQ multiplex PCR; TCRdb stores just in-frame clones and leaves some out. This table holds about 130,000 clones, 65% to 90% found once. The sample was PBMCs or T cells enriched from blood (not recorded which). These receptors came from a woman aged 50 to 60 who had recovered from COVID-19.

This chain links TRBV27 with TRBJ1-6, with 8 bases that match TRBD1. V trimming: 5 bases; J trimming: 6 bases; junction bases outside the gene matches: 9. The length of the CDR3 is 16 residues. Germline lookup yields CDR1 MNHEY and CDR2 SMNVEV (reference sequence). The CDR3: CASSLSGGLSNSPLHF. CDR3 DNA: TGTGCCAGCAGTCTTTCAGGGGGCCTGTCTAATTCACCCCTCCACTTT.

This sequence joins TRBV19 and TRBJ1-4; tentative D call: TRBD1 (5 bases). This CDR3 has 14 residues. Trimming took 6 bases from V and 4 from J, leaving 12 bases between them. Germline CDR1 is LNHDA and CDR2 is SQIVND (reference sequence). CDR3 in DNA: TGTGCCAGTAGGCTACAGGAGCTTAATGAAAAACTGTTTTTT. Its translation: CASRLQELNEKLFF.

The V gene is TRBV9, the J gene TRBJ1-4; maybe TRBD1 (5 bases). V gave up 4 bases and J gave up 7 bases, with 17 bases separating them. Germline V gene sequence: CDR1 SGDLS, CDR2 YYNGEE. This CDR3 contains 15 residues. The CDR3 bases are TGTGCCAGCAGCAAAGGAGGGGCCCAGGGTGAAAAACTGTTTTTT. This sequence encodes CASSKGGAQGEKLFF.

The genes are TRBV5-8 and TRBJ1-2; 7 positions agree with TRBD1. Germline V gene lookup returns CDR1 SGHTS and CDR2 YDEGEE. Unmatched junction bases numbered 2, after V lost 3 bases and J lost 0 bases. The CDR3 is 14 residues long. CDR3 in DNA: TGTGCCAGCAGCTGGGGGACAGCTAACTATGGCTACACCTTC. It encodes CASSWGTANYGYTF. The full variable domain, rest sourced from reference TRBV5-8 and TRBJ1-2, is EAGVTQSPTHLIKTRGQQATLRCSPISGHTSVYWYQQALGLGLQFLLWYDEGEERNRGNFPPRFSGRQFPNYSSELNVNALELEDSALYLCASSWGTANYGYTFGSGTRLTVV.

The CDR3 region is CASSDPGGDTINEQFF. CDR3 in DNA: TGTGCCAGCAGCGACCCTGGGGGGGATACGATCAATGAGCAGTTCTTC. The gene calls are TRBV9 and TRBJ2-1; TRBD2 agrees at 7 bases. The trim removed 3 bases at V and 6 bases at J, leaving 12 bases unmatched. The CDR3 spans 16 residues. From germline, CDR1 is SGDLS and CDR2 YYNGEE.

This chain links TRBV5-4 with TRBJ2-7, with 14 positions matching TRBD2. The CDR3 extends over 17 amino acids. V lost 3 bases to trimming and J lost 9 bases; unmatched junction nucleotides: 14. Germline V gives CDR1 SGHNT, CDR2 YYREEE (reference sequence). CDR3 coding DNA: TGTGCCAGCAGCTCAGAGCCGGGACTAGCGGGGGCTGGGCGGCAGTACTTC. Translating gives CASSSEPGLAGAGRQYF.

The V gene is TRBV7-9, the J gene TRBJ2-5; the D gene is possibly TRBD2 (5 bases). The CDR3 consists of 14 residues. CDR1 and CDR2 (germline): SEHNR, FQNEAQ (reference sequence). The V end lost 1 base, the J end lost 6 bases, and 12 bases lay between the germline ends. CDR3 in DNA: TGTGCCAGCAGCTTAGGGACGGACTCCAAGACCCAGTACTTC. It encodes CASSLGTDSKTQYF.

Written as DNA, the CDR3 is TGTGCCATCAGTGAGGACAGGAGGAACACTGAAGCTTTCTTT. Translating it yields CAISEDRRNTEAFF. The chain recombines TRBV10-3 with TRBJ1-1; possible D gene TRBD1, 6 bases. The CDR3 loop spans 14 amino acids. Germline CDR1 reads ENHRY; CDR2 reads SYGVKD. V lost 2 bases and J lost 1, with 8 bases in between.

The DNA of the CDR3 is TGTGCCAGCAGTTTGATGACAGACACCATATATTTT. Its protein is CASSLMTDTIYF. The V and J genes are TRBV6-5 and TRBJ1-3; TRBD1 might be the D (5 bases). The CDR3 runs to 12 residues. Trimming stripped 4 bases from V and 8 bases from J, with 9 bases between. CDR1 is MNHEY and CDR2 is SVGAGI in the germline V gene.

This chain joins TRBV5-1 and TRBJ1-2, with 7 bases that match TRBD1. The CDR3 is made up of 13 amino acids. Looked up from germline, CDR1 is SGHRS and CDR2 is YFSETQ. The V gene end was trimmed by 5 bases and the J gene end by 5 bases; junction bases not matched to a gene: 6. The CDR3 region is CASRPGQDYGYTF. The CDR3, as DNA: TGCGCCAGCAGACCCGGACAGGATTATGGCTACACCTTC.

The chain uses TRBV3-1 (or the pseudogene TRBV3-2) and TRBJ2-5; 16 positions agree with TRBD2. CDR1 is LGHDT and CDR2 is YNNKEL in the germline V gene (reference sequence). Unmatched junction bases numbered 13, after V lost 4 bases and J lost 5 bases. The CDR3 is 19 amino acids. The CDR3 DNA follows: TGTGCCAGCAGCCCAGGGACTAGCGGGGGGGTAAGGTTGTCCGAGACCCAGTACTTC. Translated: CASSPGTSGGVRLSETQYF.

The rearrangement joins TRBV7-8 to TRBJ1-5; tentatively, D is TRBD1 (5 bases). This CDR3 has 16 residues. Germline V lookup: CDR1 SGHVS, CDR2 FQNEAQ. The V end lost 3 bases, the J end lost 0 bases, and 12 bases lay between the germline ends. CDR3 sequence (DNA): TGTGCCAGCAGCTTTGGGGGGAGAACTAGCAATCAGCCCCAGCATTTT. Its protein product is CASSFGGRTSNQPQHF.

This clone was found once. The rearrangement joins TRBV19 to TRBJ1-2; D possibly corresponds to TRBD1 (6 bases). V was clipped by 4 bases and J by 3 bases, with 15 bases between them. The CDR3 totals 15 residues. In germline, CDR1 is LNHDA, CDR2 SQIVND (reference sequence). CDR3 residues: CASSNRAGAHYGYTF. CDR3 nucleotides: TGTGCCAGTAGTAACCGTGCAGGGGCCCACTATGGCTACACCTTC. Variable domain in full (rest from reference TRBV19 and TRBJ1-2): DGGITQSPKYLFRKEGQNVTLSCEQNLNHDAMYWYRQDPGQGLRLIYYSQIVNDFQKGDIAEGYSVSREKKESFPLTVTSAQKNPTAFYLCASSNRAGAHYGYTFGSGTRLTVV.

The chain couples TRBV7-9 to TRBJ2-1; D may be TRBD1 (5 bases). The CDR3 length is 16 residues. CDR1 is SEHNR and CDR2 is FQNEAQ in the germline V gene (reference sequence). V shed 2 bases and J shed 2 bases, with 13 bases lying between them. CDR3 in DNA: TGTGCCAGCAGCTTACAGGGTCAGGCTACCTACAATGAGCAGTTCTTC. Protein: CASSLQGQATYNEQFF. Variable domain in full (rest from reference TRBV7-9 and TRBJ2-1): DTGVSQNPRHKITKRGQNVTFRCDPISEHNRLYWYRQTLGQGPEFLTYFQNEAQLEKSRLLSDRFSAERPKGSFSTLEIQRTEQGDSAMYLCASSLQGQATYNEQFFGPGTRLTVL.

The J gene is TRBJ2-3, the V gene TRBV27; 9 bases align to TRBD2. This CDR3 has 16 amino acids. CDR1 MNHEY and CDR2 SMNVEV come from the germline V gene (reference sequence). V shed 2 bases, J shed 3 bases, and the junction held 6 bases outside the gene matches. DNA of the CDR3: TGTGCCAGCAGTTTAATAGCGGGGGCTCGGACAGATACGCAGTATTTT. This gives the protein CASSLIAGARTDTQYF.

This clone was detected only a few times. This rearrangement joins TRBV18 to TRBJ1-1; D gene uncertain. This CDR3 comprises 16 residues. With 3 bases removed from V and 0 bases from J, the gap between germline ends came to 14 bases. Germline V gene lookup returns CDR1 KGHSH and CDR2 LQKENI. CDR3 in DNA: TGTGCCAGCTCACCCGCACTGGTCTCCATGAACACTGAAGCTTTCTTT. It encodes CASSPALVSMNTEAFF.

In this sample, this clone turned up once. This rearrangement joins TRBV10-1 to TRBJ2-5; 9 nucleotides agree with TRBD2. The CDR3 consists of 15 residues. Unmatched junction bases numbered 4, after V lost 3 bases and J lost 2 bases. CDR1 WNHNN and CDR2 SYGVQD come from the germline V gene (reference sequence). The CDR3 region is CASSEGRGGQETQYF. CDR3 nucleotide sequence: TGCGCCAGCAGTGAAGGGCGGGGGGGACAAGAGACCCAGTACTTC.

The V gene is TRBV6-5, the J gene TRBJ2-6; possible D gene TRBD2, 5 bases. Trimming took 8 bases from V and 0 from J, leaving 8 bases between them. The CDR3 is made up of 14 amino acids. CDR1 is MNHEY, CDR2 SVGAGI, per germline. CDR3 region: CASVGSSGANVLTF. The CDR3, as DNA: TGTGCCAGCGTAGGGAGCTCTGGGGCCAACGTCCTGACTTTC.

V is TRBV9 and J is TRBJ2-1; unclear D gene. Germline V gene data show CDR1 as SGDLS and CDR2 as YYNGEE. V was trimmed by 2 bases and J by 4 bases, leaving 10 bases between them. The length of the CDR3 is 14 residues. The CDR3 DNA reads TGTGCCAGCAGCGTGAGTCCTAGGTACAATGAGCAGTTCTTC. This codes for CASSVSPRYNEQFF. The full variable domain, in which reference TRBV9 and TRBJ2-1 provide the parts outside the CDR3, is DSGVTQTPKHLITATGQRVTLRCSPRSGDLSVYWYQQSLDQGLQFLIQYYNGEERAKGNILERFSAQQFPDLHSELNLSSLELGDSALYFCASSVSPRYNEQFFGPGTRLTVL.

The V and J genes are TRBV10-2 and TRBJ1-2, with TRBD1 as a possible D gene (6 bases). Per germline, CDR1 WSHSY and CDR2 SAAADI. The CDR3 sequence is 18 residues long. Trimming removed 2 bases from V and 6 bases from J, with 25 bases in between. CDR3 residues: CASSEPEGVVGAHHGYTF. CDR3 sequence (DNA): TGCGCCAGCAGTGAGCCTGAGGGGGTAGTGGGGGCACATCATGGCTACACCTTC.